These 12 T cell receptor beta chains came from one sample sequenced in a study of blood T cell repertoires in COVID-19. Using immunoSEQ multiplex PCR, the repertoire was profiled, and TCRdb retains in-frame clones only, with some absent. This sample has 310,000 or so clones, with about 87% found just once. The sample consisted of PBMCs or T cells enriched from blood (not recorded which). The receptors originated from a young woman who had recovered from COVID-19.

This clone was seen more than once but under ten times. CDR3 residues: CASSHPSVRELWSYNSPLHF. CDR3 coding DNA: TGTGCCAGCAGCCATCCTAGTGTAAGGGAGTTGTGGTCCTATAATTCACCCCTCCACTTT. This chain connects TRBV3-1 (or the pseudogene TRBV3-2) to TRBJ1-6; D not resolved. The germline CDR1 and CDR2 sequences are LGHDT and YNNKEL (reference sequence). V was clipped by 3 bases and J by 1 base, with 22 bases between them. This CDR3 is 20 amino acids long.

V is TRBV19 and J is TRBJ1-5; D is undetermined. The CDR3 has 14 amino acids. The V gene lost 6 bases and the J gene lost 3 bases, with 12 bases spanning the gap. CDR1 is LNHDA and CDR2 is SQIVND in the germline V gene (reference sequence). Here the CDR3 reads CASSDNPINQPQHF. The DNA of the CDR3 is TGTGCCAGTAGCGACAATCCGATCAATCAGCCCCAGCATTTT.

The CDR3: CASSEVQDEKLFF. CDR3 DNA: TGTGCCAGCAGTGAAGTACAGGACGAAAAACTGTTTTTT. The genes are TRBV6-1 and TRBJ1-4; TRBD1 might be the D (5 bases). V gave up 1 base and J gave up 8 bases, with 8 bases separating them. The CDR3 consists of 13 residues. The V gene's germline CDR1 is MNHNS and CDR2 SASEGT.

The gene calls are TRBV19 and TRBJ1-1; perhaps TRBD1 as D (6 bases). V was pared by 1 base and J by 4 bases, with 13 bases between. The CDR3 is 15 residues long. The V gene's germline CDR1 is LNHDA and CDR2 SQIVND (reference sequence). This CDR3 reads CASSIGGRGLTEAFF. DNA for the CDR3: TGTGCCAGTAGTATAGGGGGGCGAGGACTCACTGAAGCTTTCTTT.

This clone was seen once. The chain uses TRBV5-1 and TRBJ1-1; 10 bases align to TRBD1. Germline V gene lookup returns CDR1 SGHRS and CDR2 YFSETQ. Trimming removed 4 bases from V and 5 bases from J; junction bases left unmatched: 5. The CDR3 contains 14 residues. The CDR3 DNA follows: TGCGCCAGCAGCCCGGGACAGGGGAGGACTGAAGCTTTCTTT. It yields the protein CASSPGQGRTEAFF.

This clone appeared a single time. This sequence joins TRBV4-3 and TRBJ1-1; a possible D gene is TRBD1 (6 bases). The CDR3 loop spans 16 amino acids. Deletions cut 3 bases from V and 3 bases from J, with 17 bases between. CDR1 and CDR2 (germline): LGHNA, YSLEER. DNA for the CDR3: TGCGCCAGCAGCCAGTCTTTTACAGGGTTCGACACTGAAGCTTTCTTT. This encodes CASSQSFTGFDTEAFF.

As regards this clone: Here the CDR3 omits its conserved ending phenylalanine or tryptophan, so a read error is the likely source. The DNA is left out, because the CDR3 cannot be placed on it with certainty; the CDR3 is given as TCRdb lists it. This chain uses TRBV6-4 with TRBJ2-7; no check of the table's D call, TRBD2, against the DNA was made. Germline CDR1 is MRHNA and CDR2 is SNTAGT. The CDR3 sequence runs 14 residues, both termini included. The CDR3 protein is CASSDSPRQTSLSD.

CDR3: CASSLYSFESVQRTDTQYF. In DNA form, the CDR3 reads TGTGCCAGCAGCTTATACAGTTTCGAGTCGGTTCAACGCACAGATACGCAGTATTTT. J is TRBJ2-3 and V is TRBV7-3; no clear D. Germline loops: CDR1 SGHTA, CDR2 FQGTGA. Deletions cut 2 bases from V and 1 base from J, with 22 bases between. The CDR3 sequence is 19 residues long.

This chain joins TRBV9 and TRBJ1-4, with D maybe TRBD1 (6 bases). The CDR3 runs 13 residues. Germline CDR1 reads SGDLS; CDR2 reads YYNGEE. V lost 3 bases and J lost 10, with 13 bases in between. CDR3 nucleotides: TGTGCCAGCAGCGCGCAGGGGTGGGGAAAACTGTTTTTT. The encoded protein is CASSAQGWGKLFF.

The rearrangement joins TRBV5-1 to TRBJ1-4, with TRBD1 matching 7 bases. Germline loops: CDR1 SGHRS, CDR2 YFSETQ. V shed 2 bases, J shed 8 bases, and the junction held 15 bases outside the gene matches. This CDR3 comprises 17 residues. The CDR3: CASSFGGGDFLGEKLFF. The DNA for the CDR3 is TGCGCCAGCAGCTTCGGAGGGGGCGATTTTCTTGGCGAAAAACTGTTTTTT.

This chain's CDR3 is CASSPTGWGNQPQHF. In DNA, the CDR3 is TGTGCCAGCAGTCCGACAGGGTGGGGGAATCAGCCCCAGCATTTT. V and J are TRBV27 and TRBJ1-5; 7 nucleotides match TRBD1. V lost 5 bases, J lost 4 bases, and 8 bases stayed unmatched. CDR1 MNHEY and CDR2 SMNVEV come from the germline V gene (reference sequence). The CDR3 is 15 amino acids.

V usage is TRBV19 and J usage is TRBJ2-1; TRBD1 agrees at 10 bases. This CDR3 has 15 residues. The germline V gene encodes CDR1 LNHDA and CDR2 SQIVND (reference sequence). V was pared by 5 bases and J by 6 bases, with 7 bases of the junction left unmatched. CDR3 sequence (DNA): TGTGCCAGTAGTTCCCTCCGGACAGGGGGCAATGAGCAGTTCTTC. The encoded protein is CASSSLRTGGNEQFF. Drawing the rest from reference TRBV19 and TRBJ2-1, the complete variable domain is DGGITQSPKYLFRKEGQNVTLSCEQNLNHDAMYWYRQDPGQGLRLIYYSQIVNDFQKGDIAEGYSVSREKKESFPLTVTSAQKNPTAFYLCASSSLRTGGNEQFFGPGTRLTVL.